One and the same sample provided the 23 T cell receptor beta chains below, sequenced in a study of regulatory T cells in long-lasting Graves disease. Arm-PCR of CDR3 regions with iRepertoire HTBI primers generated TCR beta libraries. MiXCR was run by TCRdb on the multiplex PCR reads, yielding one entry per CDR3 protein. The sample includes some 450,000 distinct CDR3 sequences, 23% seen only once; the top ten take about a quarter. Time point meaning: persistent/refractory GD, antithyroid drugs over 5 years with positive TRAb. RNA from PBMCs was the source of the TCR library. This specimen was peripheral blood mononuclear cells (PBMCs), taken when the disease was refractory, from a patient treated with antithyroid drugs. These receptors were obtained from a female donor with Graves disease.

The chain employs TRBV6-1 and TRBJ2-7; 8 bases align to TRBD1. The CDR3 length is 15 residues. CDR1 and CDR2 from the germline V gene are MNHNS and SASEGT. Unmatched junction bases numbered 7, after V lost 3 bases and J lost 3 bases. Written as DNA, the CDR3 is TGTGCCAGCAGTGACGGACAGGGCAGGAGCTACGAGCAGTACTTC. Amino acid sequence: CASSDGQGRSYEQYF.

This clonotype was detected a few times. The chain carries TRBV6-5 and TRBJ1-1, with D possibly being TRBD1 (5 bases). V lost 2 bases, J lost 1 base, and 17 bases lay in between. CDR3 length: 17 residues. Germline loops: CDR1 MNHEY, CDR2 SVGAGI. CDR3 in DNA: TGTGCCAGCAGTTACCTAGGACAAACCAAGGCGAACACTGAAGCTTTCTTT. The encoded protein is CASSYLGQTKANTEAFF.

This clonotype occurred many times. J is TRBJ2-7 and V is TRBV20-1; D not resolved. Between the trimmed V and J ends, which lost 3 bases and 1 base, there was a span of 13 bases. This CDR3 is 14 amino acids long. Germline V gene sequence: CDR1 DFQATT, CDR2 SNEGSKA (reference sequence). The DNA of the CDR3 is TGCAGTGCTAGCAGCCCCACGAATTCCTACGAGCAGTACTTC. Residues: CSASSPTNSYEQYF.

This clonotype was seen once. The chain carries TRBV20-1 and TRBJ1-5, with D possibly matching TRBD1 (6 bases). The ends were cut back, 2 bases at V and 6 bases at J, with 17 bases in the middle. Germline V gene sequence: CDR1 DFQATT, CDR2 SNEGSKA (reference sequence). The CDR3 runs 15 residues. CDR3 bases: TGCAGTGCTAGAAAACCTACAGGGCAAATTCAGCCCCAGCATTTT. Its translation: CSARKPTGQIQPQHF.

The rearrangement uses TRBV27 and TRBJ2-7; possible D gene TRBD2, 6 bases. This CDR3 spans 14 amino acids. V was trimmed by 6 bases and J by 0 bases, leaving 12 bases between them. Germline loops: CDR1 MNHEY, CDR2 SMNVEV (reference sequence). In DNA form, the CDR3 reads TGTGCCAGCAGCCGGGGCGGGATCTCCTACGAGCAGTACTTC. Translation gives CASSRGGISYEQYF.

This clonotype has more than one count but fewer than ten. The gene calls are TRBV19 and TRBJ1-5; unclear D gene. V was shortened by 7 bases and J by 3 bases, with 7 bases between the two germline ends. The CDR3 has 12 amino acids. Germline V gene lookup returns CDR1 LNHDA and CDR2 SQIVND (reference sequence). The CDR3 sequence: CASNPFNQPQHF. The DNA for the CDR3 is TGTGCCAGTAACCCCTTCAATCAGCCCCAGCATTTT.

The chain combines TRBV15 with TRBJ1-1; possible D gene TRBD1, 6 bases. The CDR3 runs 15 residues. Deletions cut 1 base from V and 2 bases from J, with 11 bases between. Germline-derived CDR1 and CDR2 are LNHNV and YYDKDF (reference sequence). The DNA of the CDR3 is TGTGCCACCAGCAGAGGCGGACAGACAAACACTGAAGCTTTCTTT. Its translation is CATSRGGQTNTEAFF.

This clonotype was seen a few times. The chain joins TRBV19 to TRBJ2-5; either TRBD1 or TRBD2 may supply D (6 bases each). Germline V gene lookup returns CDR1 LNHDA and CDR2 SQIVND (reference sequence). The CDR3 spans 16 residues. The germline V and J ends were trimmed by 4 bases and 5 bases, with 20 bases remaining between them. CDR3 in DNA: TGTGCCAGTAGTAAAACGACGGGGGCGCGAATTGAGACCCAGTACTTC. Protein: CASSKTTGARIETQYF.

CDR3 residues: CASSRAPWPQHF. The DNA of the CDR3 is TGTGCCAGCAGCAGGGCCCCTTGGCCCCAGCATTTT. The rearrangement uses TRBV28 and TRBJ1-5, with a tentative D call TRBD1 (5 bases). CDR1 is MDHEN, CDR2 SYDVKM, per germline. Trimming cost V 6 bases and J 9 bases, with 12 bases left between them. The CDR3 covers 12 residues.

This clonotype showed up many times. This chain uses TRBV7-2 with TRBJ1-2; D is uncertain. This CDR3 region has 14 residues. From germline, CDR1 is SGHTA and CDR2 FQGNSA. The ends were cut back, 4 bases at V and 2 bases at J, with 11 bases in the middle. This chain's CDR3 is CASSYPQENYGYTF. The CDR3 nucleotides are TGTGCCAGCAGCTACCCGCAGGAAAACTATGGCTACACCTTC.

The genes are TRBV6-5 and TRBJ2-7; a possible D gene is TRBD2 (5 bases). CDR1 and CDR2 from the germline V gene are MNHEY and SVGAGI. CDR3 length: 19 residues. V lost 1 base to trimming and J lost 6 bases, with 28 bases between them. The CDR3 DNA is TGTGCCAGCAGTTACTGGGGAATAACTAAAGCGGATGGAGTTGGCGAGCAGTACTTC. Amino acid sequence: CASSYWGITKADGVGEQYF.

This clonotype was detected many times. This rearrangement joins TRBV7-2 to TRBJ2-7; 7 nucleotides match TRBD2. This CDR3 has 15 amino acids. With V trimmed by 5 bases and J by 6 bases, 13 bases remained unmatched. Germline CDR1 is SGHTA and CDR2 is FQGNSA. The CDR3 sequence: CASSGGRDYTSEQYF. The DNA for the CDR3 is TGTGCCAGCAGCGGAGGGCGGGACTACACTTCCGAGCAGTACTTC.

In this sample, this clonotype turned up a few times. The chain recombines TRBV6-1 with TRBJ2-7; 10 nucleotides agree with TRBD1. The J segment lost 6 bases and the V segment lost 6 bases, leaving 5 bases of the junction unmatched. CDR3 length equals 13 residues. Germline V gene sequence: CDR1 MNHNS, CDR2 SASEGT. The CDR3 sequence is CASSRQGAFEQYF. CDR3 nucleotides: TGTGCCAGCAGCAGACAGGGGGCGTTCGAGCAGTACTTC.

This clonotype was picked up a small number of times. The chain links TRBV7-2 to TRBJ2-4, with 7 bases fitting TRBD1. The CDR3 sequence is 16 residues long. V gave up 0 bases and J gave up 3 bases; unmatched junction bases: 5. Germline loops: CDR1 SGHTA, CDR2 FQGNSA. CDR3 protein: CASSLARQGVKNIQYF. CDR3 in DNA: TGTGCCAGCAGCTTAGCCAGACAGGGTGTCAAAAACATTCAGTACTTC.

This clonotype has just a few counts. The CDR3: CASGLGSRGAYEQYF. Written as DNA, the CDR3 is TGTGCTAGTGGTTTGGGGTCCAGAGGGGCATACGAGCAGTACTTC. The chain uses TRBV12-5 and TRBJ2-7; D may correspond to TRBD1 or TRBD2 (5 bases each). The CDR3 runs 15 residues. V gave up 1 base and J gave up 4 bases, with 14 bases separating them. Germline loops: CDR1 LGHNT, CDR2 FRNRAP.

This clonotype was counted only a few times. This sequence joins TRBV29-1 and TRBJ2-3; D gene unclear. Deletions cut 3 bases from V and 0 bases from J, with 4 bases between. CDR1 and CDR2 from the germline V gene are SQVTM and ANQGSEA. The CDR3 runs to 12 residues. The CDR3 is CSVDPSTDTQYF. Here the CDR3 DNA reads TGCAGCGTTGATCCCAGCACAGATACGCAGTATTTT.

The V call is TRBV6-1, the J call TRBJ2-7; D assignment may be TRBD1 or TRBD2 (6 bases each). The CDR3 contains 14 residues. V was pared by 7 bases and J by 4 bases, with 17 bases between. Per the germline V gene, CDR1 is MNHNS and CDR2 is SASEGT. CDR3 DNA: TGTGCCAGCAAAAGCAGGGGACTTCCTTACGAGCAGTACTTC. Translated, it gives CASKSRGLPYEQYF.

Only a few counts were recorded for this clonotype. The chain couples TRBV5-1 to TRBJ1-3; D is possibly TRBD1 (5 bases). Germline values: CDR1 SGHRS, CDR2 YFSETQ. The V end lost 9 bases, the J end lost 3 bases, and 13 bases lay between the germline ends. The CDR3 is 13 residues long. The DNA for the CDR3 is TGCGCCAAGTTACAGGTGATTGGAAACACCATATATTTT. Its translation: CAKLQVIGNTIYF.

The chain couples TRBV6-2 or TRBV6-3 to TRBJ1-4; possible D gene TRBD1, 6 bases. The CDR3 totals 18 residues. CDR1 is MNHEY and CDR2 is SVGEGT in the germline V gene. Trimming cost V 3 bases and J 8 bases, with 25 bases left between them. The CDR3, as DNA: TGTGCCAGCAGTTATTTCCTCCCTTCCGGAGGGGGTAGGGAAAAACTGTTTTTT. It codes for CASSYFLPSGGGREKLFF.

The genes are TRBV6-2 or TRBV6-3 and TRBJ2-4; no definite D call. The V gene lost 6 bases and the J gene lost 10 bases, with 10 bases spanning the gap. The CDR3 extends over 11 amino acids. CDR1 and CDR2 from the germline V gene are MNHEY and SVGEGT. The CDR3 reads CASRTGTIQYF. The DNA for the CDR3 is TGTGCCAGCAGAACTGGTACTATTCAGTACTTC.

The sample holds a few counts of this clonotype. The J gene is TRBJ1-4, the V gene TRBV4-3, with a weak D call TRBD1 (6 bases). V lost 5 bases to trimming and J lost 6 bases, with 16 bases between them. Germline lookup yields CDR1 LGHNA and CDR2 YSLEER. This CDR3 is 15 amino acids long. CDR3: CASSKAGAGDEKLFF. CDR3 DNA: TGCGCCAGCAGCAAAGCAGGGGCTGGGGATGAAAAACTGTTTTTT.

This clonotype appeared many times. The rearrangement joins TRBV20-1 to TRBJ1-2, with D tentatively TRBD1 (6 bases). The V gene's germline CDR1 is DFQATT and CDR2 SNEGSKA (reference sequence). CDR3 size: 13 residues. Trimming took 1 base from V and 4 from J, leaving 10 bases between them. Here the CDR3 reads CSARGGQAYGYTF. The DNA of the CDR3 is TGCAGTGCTAGAGGGGGGCAGGCCTATGGCTACACCTTC.

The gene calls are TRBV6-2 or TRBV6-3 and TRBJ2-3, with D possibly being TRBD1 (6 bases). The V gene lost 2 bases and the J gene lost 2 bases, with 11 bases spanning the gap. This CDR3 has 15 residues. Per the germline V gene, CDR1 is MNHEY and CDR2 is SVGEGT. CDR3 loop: CASSYLGQTTDTQYF. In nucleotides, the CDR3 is TGTGCCAGCAGTTACCTAGGACAGACCACAGATACGCAGTATTTT.